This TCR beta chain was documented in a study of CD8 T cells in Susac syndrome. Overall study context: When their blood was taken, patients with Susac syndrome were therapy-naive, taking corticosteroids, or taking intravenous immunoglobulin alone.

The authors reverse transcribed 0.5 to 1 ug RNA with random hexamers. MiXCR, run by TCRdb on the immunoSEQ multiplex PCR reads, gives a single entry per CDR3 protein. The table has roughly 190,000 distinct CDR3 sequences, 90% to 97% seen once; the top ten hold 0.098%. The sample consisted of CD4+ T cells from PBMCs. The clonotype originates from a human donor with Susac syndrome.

CDR3 sequence (DNA): TGCAGCGTTGCCCTGACGGGGGCTTCTGGAAACACCATATATTTT. Amino acids: CSVALTGASGNTIYF. The chain employs TRBV29-1 and TRBJ1-3, with D possibly TRBD1 on 6 matching bases. Germline V CDR1 and CDR2: SQVTM, ANQGSEA. The CDR3 has 15 amino acids. The V gene lost 4 bases and the J gene lost 1 base, with 14 bases spanning the gap.